This T cell receptor (beta chain) was identified during a study of blood T cell repertoires in COVID-19 (dated by TCRdb to 2020 to 2022). For the study in its entirety: Collaborator samples came from the United States, Italy and Spain and covered acute and convalescent phases of COVID-19. The prospective study material was composed of cDNA or gDNA derived from T cells, B-cell-depleted T cells, or PBMCs. Samples were obtained from the ongoing ImmuneRACE study (first 160 participants) and from roughly 1,300 subjects provided by 6 global collaborators. The dataset comprised deeply sampled blood TCRbeta repertoires from subjects exposed to, actively infected with, or recovered from COVID-19. Where available, HLA class I and class II types were taken from metadata supplied by the sample provider and were not determined by assay-based typing. Sample metadata almost always included a de-identified subject ID, COVID-19 status, age in years and sex. The repertoires were made available in a free public database intended to serve as a resource for research on the immune response to SARS-CoV-2. Findings and caveats that apply to the study as a whole: The quantity of clinical and demographic metadata differed by source and by participant and was supplied without curation.

TCRbeta CDR3 regions were amplified from genomic DNA by means of the immunoSEQ Assay, a bias-controlled multiplex PCR. From the authors' description of their analysis: The number of nucleated cells in each sample was estimated by amplification of reference gene primers within the assay. Sequence reads were collapsed and filtered to measure the absolute abundance of every unique TCRbeta CDR3 rearrangement. Productive Simpson clonality was computed per sample as the square root of Simpson's diversity index over productive rearrangements. In TCRdb, the immuneACCESS table is reduced to in-frame sequences with V and J assigned. These tables do not hold every clone; where another copy was compared, an unresolved V gene accounts for under half, and the others remain unexplained. V and J calls and clone size come straight from that table; D and trimming were deduced from the DNA. Recorded for this sample are about 440,000 clones; about 89% of them occurred a single time. The top ten hold roughly 4% of the sample.

Whole blood was collected in K2EDTA tubes by collaborating institutions according to the institutions' own protocols. For TCRbeta analysis, collaborators shipped samples in one of three forms: frozen whole blood, isolated PBMCs, or DNA extracted from either of those sample types. As concerns this clone: Its antigen is not yet known. Per-base qualities were not stored, and no clone one base away is much larger.

The TCR originated in a woman aged 30 to 39 with acute or convalescent COVID-19. The sequenced material came from peripheral blood.

CDR3 sequence: CASSQGAGGYTF. The sequenced DNA: TGTGCCAGCAGCCAGGGGGCTGGGGGCTACACCTTC. This receptor chain uses TRBV3-1 (or the pseudogene TRBV3-2) and TRBJ1-2; the D gene is perhaps TRBD1, on 6 matching bases. The CDR3 numbers 12 residues from cysteine through phenylalanine. Only CDR3 DNA is held: 36 bases, read in frame from base 1. V and J are truncated by 3 bases and 8 bases respectively, leaving an intervening sequence of 10 bases. In the germline V gene (reference sequence), CDR1 corresponds to LGHDT and CDR2 to YNNKEL.